Sequencing of this TCR beta chain was carried out in a study of T cells in Graves' hyperthyroidism and ophthalmopathy (dated by TCRdb to the late 2010s). For the wider study: Peripheral blood was collected at initial diagnosis, before any treatment. To identify distinguishing TCR V-J signatures, a discovery cohort of 95 to 100 patients was used, comprising 43 with Graves' ophthalmopathy and approximately 57 with stable Graves' hyperthyroidism. Prospective prediction of ophthalmopathy was tested in an independent validation cohort consisting of 18 to 20 hyperthyroidism patients and more than 15 patients who later progressed to ophthalmopathy. For training and testing, the roughly 100 patients in the discovery cohort were randomly divided in a 7:3 ratio. In roughly six Graves' hyperthyroidism patients, the study also compared T-cell repertoires from thyroid tissue with T-cell repertoires from blood. After sampling, hyperthyroidism patients received methimazole starting at 30 mg daily, and ophthalmopathy patients received high-dose intravenous methylprednisolone. The paper describes TCR Vbeta CDR3 sequencing of 140 or so peripheral blood samples, made up of 40 to 45 ophthalmopathy patients, some 76 hyperthyroidism patients and some 17 progressor patients. Study-wide findings and limitations: Most expanded thyroid clonotypes (frequency above 0.001) were also detected in blood, a finding suggesting that blood repertoires may reflect thyroid immune responses. No statistical method was used to set the sample size in advance, and investigators knew the group allocation. A model built on a 13 V-J signature distinguished ophthalmopathy from stable hyperthyroidism, reaching about 88% sensitivity and 81% to 83% specificity in cross-validation and 80%/75% in testing. In validation, progression to ophthalmopathy was predicted by the model with 65% to 71% sensitivity and around 75% specificity, a median of approximately 7.1 months before onset.

Amplification of TCR beta CDR3 regions was carried out from RNA transcripts. For the first round of RT-PCR on the TCR CDR3, the HTBI primer set was used together with the Qiagen OneStep RT-PCR kit. The libraries were constructed in a second round of multiplex PCR and then size-selected and purified. Paired-end sequencing of the libraries was performed with 100 bp reads on an Illumina HiSeq2000. As for the authors' bioinformatics: SOAPnuke was used to process the raw data, throwing out any read that contained adapters or uncalled bases, had a mean Phred below 15, or lacked an exact constant-primer or identifier match. COPE v1.2.5 was used to merge the high-quality paired reads, and each unique nucleotide sequence was defined as a clonotype. MiTCR v1.1 was used to align the clonotypes against IMGT TRBV, TRBD and TRBJ reference segments. The analysis was restricted to V-J combinations with a frequency above 0.0001, which together covered 99% to 99.2% of the repertoires. The TCS score was defined as F50 (clonal expansion) divided by E x V (chaos), with BLOSUM62-based TCRdist calculated between CDR3 peptides within each V-J. Welch's t-statistics and random forest reduced around 550 V-J features to 10 to 15, which were used in a naive Bayes classifier (R e1071). In TCRdb, the public reads were trimmed at Q25 with fastp and aligned with MiXCR, with productive beta chains retained. All rows with the same CDR3 protein become a single entry with the most common DNA and genes. TCRdb's processing, not the study's, gives the V and J calls here. This sample is represented by some 370,000 distinct CDR3 sequences; over 13% of them were singletons. The ten largest clones add up to 25% to 30% of the sample.

Ophthalmopathy patients had moderately to severely active disease, with a Clinical Activity Score of 3 or more, a NOSPECS grade of 4 or more, and a disease duration of less than 3 months. The study excluded patients with uncontrolled infections, other autoimmune diseases, pregnancy or lactation. Diagnoses were based on clinical symptoms, serum thyroxine and TRAb, thyroid ultrasound and orbital computed tomography. Ficoll-Paque density gradient centrifugation was used to isolate PBMCs from around 10 ml of fresh peripheral blood. Total RNA was extracted using Trizol reagent, and RNA quality was assessed on an Agilent 2100 Bioanalyzer. From the germline V gene (reference sequence), CDR1 is DFQATT and CDR2 is SNEGSKA. V is cut by 5 bases and J by 1 base, and the space between the germline ends is 15 bases. The CDR3 measures 14 amino acids from cysteine to phenylalanine. Only the CDR3 part of the read is kept: 42 bases, read in frame from the first base.

This clonotype was seen ten or more times. The specificity of this receptor is unknown. Within one base of it there is no much larger clone, and no base qualities were kept. In this chain, TRBV20-1 is recombined with TRBJ2-7, with a tentative D gene TRBD2 over 6 matching bases. The sequencing sample was made of blood. This clonotype was obtained from a man aged 45 to 65 with Graves' ophthalmopathy. The DNA sequence follows: TGCAGTGCTGGGGGGTTCTACGGGTCCTACGAGCAGTACTTC. Translated, it gives CSAGGFYGSYEQYF.